The present T cell receptor beta chain was sequenced within a study of blood T cell repertoires in COVID-19. Overall study: The cDNA or gDNA used as material had been derived from T cells, B-cell-depleted T cells, or PBMCs.

Trimming removed 5 bases at V and 6 bases at J, with 35 bases between. The CDR3 has 20 amino acids. The germline V gene has CDR1 SGHRS and CDR2 YFSETQ. TCRdb's copy holds only in-frame clones and misses some; the assay was immunoSEQ multiplex PCR. In the table there are around 210,000 clones, 70% to 85% of which are singletons. This chain links TRBV5-1 with TRBJ1-2; the D gene is possibly TRBD1 (6 bases). The clonotype originates from a woman aged 80 or over with COVID-19, enrolled during active disease. The sequenced sample consisted of peripheral blood. CDR3 amino acids: CASRTTGIRTPDAGLNGYTF. The DNA for the CDR3 is TGCGCCAGCAGGACAACAGGGATCCGCACGCCAGACGCGGGTTTAAATGGCTACACCTTC.